This entry is about one T cell receptor beta chain. The data derive from a study of blood T cell repertoires in COVID-19. Study-wide context: Spain, Italy and the United States supplied samples that represented acute and convalescent COVID-19. PBMCs, B-cell-depleted T cells, or T cells were the source of the cDNA or gDNA that made up the material.

Germline CDR1 is KGHSH and CDR2 is LQKENI. The CDR3 totals 14 residues. The V gene end was trimmed by 8 bases and the J gene end by 8 bases; junction bases not matched to a gene: 5. Measured with immunoSEQ multiplex PCR; TCRdb has only the in-frame clones, and not every one. The sample contains about 380,000 clones, around 90% of which appear only once. The TCR comes from a man aged 18 to 29 with active or convalescent COVID-19. Sequencing was carried out using peripheral blood. The chain combines TRBV18 with TRBJ1-6, with 11 nucleotides matching TRBD1. The CDR3 region is CASKGQGAYSPLHF. CDR3 DNA: TGTGCCAGCAAAGGACAGGGGGCTTATTCACCCCTCCACTTT.